This TCR beta chain appears in the sequencing data of a study of a mutant IDH1 vaccine in newly diagnosed glioma (dated by TCRdb to the early 2020s). The study in broad terms: Vaccination was initiated 4-6 weeks after radiotherapy alone, or concurrently with temozolomide cycles in the chemotherapy-containing groups. Of the approximately 30 treated patients, about 62% were male and 37.5% were female, and the mean age was approximately 40 years. Before enrollment, patients had received standard therapy of radiotherapy alone, temozolomide alone, or radiochemotherapy with temozolomide; most received the combination. The week-35 safety follow-up was designated visit V12, and the week-47 end of study was designated visit V13. Six visits were used for peripheral blood collection: V03 (baseline), V05, V07, V10, V12 and V13. For exploratory analyses, longitudinal TCRB deep sequencing was carried out in about 25 treated patients wherever samples were available.

The time point label for this specimen denotes: week 35, safety follow-up. Every vaccine dose consisted of 300 ug of a 20-mer mutant IDH1 peptide in Montanide, administered subcutaneously together with topical imiquimod. Eight vaccinations were administered to patients in weeks 1, 3, 5, 7, 11, 15, 19 and 23, corresponding to visits V03 through V10. The donors had newly diagnosed IDH1-mutant astrocytomas of WHO grade 3 or 4 that showed loss of nuclear ATRX. The samples were drawn from NOA16, a multicentre, single-arm, open-label phase I trial in Germany that tested a mutant IDH1 peptide vaccine in humans for the first time. Genomic DNA for TCRB sequencing was extracted from EDTA blood using the DNeasy Blood and Tissue Kit. Broad study findings and their caveats: Availability determined which PBMC samples were chosen for TCRB deep sequencing. Changes in the top peripheral T cell clonotypes picked up by TCRB sequencing did not appear to be linked to pseudoprogression. Immune responses induced by the vaccine were seen in over 90% of patients across multiple MHC alleles. According to the authors, sample limitations meant that analyses of patient blood samples could not be reproduced.

Receptor amplification or capture employed the immunoSEQ multiplex PCR assay. The hsTCRB Kit was used according to the manufacturer's protocol to amplify rearranged TCR beta chain sequences. An Illumina MiSeq was used to sequence the TCRB libraries. The published analysis was carried out like this. Demultiplexing, trimming and gene mapping were performed with the kit vendor's proprietary platform. Sourced from immuneACCESS, this table was stored by TCRdb with only in-frame sequences that have V and J called. A share of the clones is absent; for the studies checked, an unresolved V gene accounts for under half, and the remainder has no known explanation. That table gives V, J and clone size, and the DNA gave D and trimming. The sample profile shows approximately 50,000 clones; roughly 84% of them were found once. Approximately 6.7% of the sample comes from the top ten. Concerning this clone: Its antigen is currently not known. No much larger clone is present one base from it, and per-base qualities are unavailable.

This TCR derives from a man in his forties or fifties with glioma. The source material was PBMCs, sampled from a glioma patient whose treatment included an IDH1 peptide vaccine.

CDR3 sequence: CASSLLVMTGGQYEQYF. The DNA reads TGCGCCAGCAGCTTGTTAGTAATGACAGGGGGCCAATACGAGCAGTACTTC. The chain employs TRBV5-1 and TRBJ2-7; 10 middle bases align to TRBD1. Including the terminal cysteine and phenylalanine, the CDR3 comprises 17 residues. Just the 51-base CDR3 DNA is kept, in frame starting at base 1. According to the germline V gene, CDR1 reads SGHRS and CDR2 reads YFSETQ. The germline V end is reduced by 1 base and the J end by 4 bases; junction bases left unmatched: 11.